One sample yielded the 21 T cell receptor beta chains listed below, sequenced in a study of CD8+ T cells in alopecia areata. RNA extraction and reverse transcription yielded cDNA as sequencing template. Sequencing used immunoSEQ multiplex PCR; TCRdb keeps in-frame clones, though not all of them. The sample lists fewer than 200,000 clones, about 72% occurring once. Specimen: CD8+ T cells sorted from blood, collected at week 0. These receptors were obtained from a human donor with alopecia areata.

Only a few counts were recorded for this clone. The chain combines TRBV10-3 with TRBJ1-5, with D uncertain. The germline V gene has CDR1 ENHRY and CDR2 SYGVKD. This CDR3 region has 12 residues. The V and J ends lost 3 bases and 4 bases respectively, with 4 bases between them. The CDR3 loop reads CAISDRNQPQHF. The CDR3 region has the DNA TGTGCCATCAGTGATAGGAATCAGCCCCAGCATTTT.

The chain joins TRBV15 to TRBJ2-5; TRBD2 matches 9 bases. V lost 1 base to trimming and J lost 4 bases; unmatched junction nucleotides: 4. The CDR3 extends over 15 amino acids. Germline CDR1 reads LNHNV; CDR2 reads YYDKDF (reference sequence). CDR3 loop: CATSRVPSGIETQYF. CDR3 nucleotide sequence: TGTGCCACCAGCAGAGTTCCTAGCGGGATAGAGACCCAGTACTTC.

The chain uses TRBV6-6 and TRBJ1-4; D may be TRBD1 (6 bases). The V end lost 10 bases, the J end lost 8 bases, and 17 bases lay between the germline ends. From germline, CDR1 is MNHNY and CDR2 SVGAGI (reference sequence). CDR3 length equals 13 residues. In nucleotides, the CDR3 is TGTGCCACCCTTACAGGGCAGAGAGAAAAACTGTTTTTT. It codes for CATLTGQREKLFF.

There are a few counts of this clone. This chain joins TRBV30 and TRBJ1-1, with a weak D call TRBD1 (6 bases). The CDR3 extends over 15 amino acids. The germline V gene has CDR1 GTSNPN and CDR2 SVGIG (reference sequence). The ends were cut back, 5 bases at V and 1 base at J, with 17 bases in the middle. CDR3 loop: CAWDLRQVPNTEAFF. CDR3 bases: TGTGCCTGGGACCTCAGACAGGTCCCGAACACTGAAGCTTTCTTT.

This sequence joins TRBV7-3 and TRBJ1-1; weak D call: TRBD1 (5 bases). CDR1 is SGHTA and CDR2 is FQGTGA in the germline V gene. This CDR3 is 14 amino acids long. Trimming pared 0 bases from V and 4 bases from J, leaving 9 bases between. The CDR3 here is CASSLTGRVTEAFF. CDR3 sequence (DNA): TGTGCCAGCAGCTTAACGGGCAGGGTCACTGAAGCTTTCTTT.

This clone was counted a few times. The rearrangement joins TRBV4-2 to TRBJ2-7; D is undetermined. Per germline, CDR1 LGHNA and CDR2 YNFKEQ. V lost 2 bases and J 0 bases, leaving 14 bases between the germline ends. The CDR3 runs to 16 residues. The CDR3 loop reads CASSQLPDTNSYEQYF. CDR3 bases: TGTGCCAGCAGCCAACTCCCTGACACCAACTCCTACGAGCAGTACTTC.

V usage is TRBV7-2 and J usage is TRBJ2-3; D remains unclear. The CDR3 has 13 residues. The germline V and J ends were trimmed by 2 bases and 2 bases, with 5 bases remaining between them. Germline values: CDR1 SGHTA, CDR2 FQGNSA. CDR3: CASSLFDTDTQYF. Here the CDR3 DNA reads TGTGCCAGCAGCTTATTCGACACAGATACGCAGTATTTT.

The rearrangement links TRBV7-9 to TRBJ1-5; no clear D. The germline V gene has CDR1 SEHNR and CDR2 FQNEAQ (reference sequence). Trimming shortened V by 4 bases and J by 4 bases, and 14 bases separated the two germline ends. CDR3 length: 15 residues. DNA for the CDR3: TGTGCCAGCAGCTCCGGGTCCCAACCTAATCAGCCCCAGCATTTT. It codes for CASSSGSQPNQPQHF.

The J gene is TRBJ2-1, the V gene TRBV7-8, with unresolved D. V was pared by 5 bases and J by 8 bases, with 10 bases between. The CDR3 has 12 residues. CDR1 is SGHVS and CDR2 is FQNEAQ in the germline V gene. DNA of the CDR3: TGTGCCAGCAGCCCCCCCGTAGATGAGCAGTTCTTC. This sequence encodes CASSPPVDEQFF.

The V call is TRBV7-9, the J call TRBJ2-7; the D gene is possibly TRBD2 (6 bases). Germline V gene sequence: CDR1 SEHNR, CDR2 FQNEAQ (reference sequence). CDR3 length: 13 residues. Trimming stripped 7 bases from V and 2 bases from J, with 12 bases between. DNA for the CDR3: TGTGCCAGCACCCAGGGCGGGACCTACGAGCAGTACTTC. Protein sequence: CASTQGGTYEQYF. Together with reference TRBV7-9 and TRBJ2-7, the CDR3 gives the full variable domain: DTGVSQNPRHKITKRGQNVTFRCDPISEHNRLYWYRQTLGQGPEFLTYFQNEAQLEKSRLLSDRFSAERPKGSFSTLEIQRTEQGDSAMYLCASTQGGTYEQYFGPGTRLTVT.

The chain carries TRBV7-6 and TRBJ2-6; D unclear. The CDR3 runs 19 residues. The V gene's germline CDR1 is SGHVS and CDR2 FNYEAQ. V was clipped by 2 bases and J by 1 base, with 18 bases between them. The CDR3 spells CASSLSPHSSGSGANVLTF. CDR3 DNA: TGTGCCAGCAGCTTATCCCCACACAGCTCTGGGTCTGGGGCCAACGTCCTGACTTTC.

The genes are TRBV25-1 and TRBJ1-2; D is ambiguous. V was shortened by 1 base and J by 7 bases, with 7 bases between the two germline ends. CDR1 is MGHDK and CDR2 is SYGVNS in the germline V gene. The CDR3 length is 12 residues. CDR3 DNA: TGTGCCAGCAGTGAATCATTCCGTGGCTACACCTTC. Its translation is CASSESFRGYTF.

J is TRBJ2-7 and V is TRBV2; D could derive from TRBD1 or TRBD2 (5 bases each). Trimming took 6 bases from V and 0 from J, leaving 9 bases between them. Germline lookup yields CDR1 SNHLY and CDR2 FYNNEI. CDR3 length equals 13 residues. For the CDR3, the DNA is TGTGCCAGCAGAACCGGGACCTCCTACGAGCAGTACTTC. Residues: CASRTGTSYEQYF.

This clone was counted a single time. The chain uses TRBV30 and TRBJ1-1, with a tentative D call TRBD1 (5 bases). V gave up 2 bases and J gave up 0 bases, with 7 bases separating them. The CDR3 covers 13 residues. In germline, CDR1 is GTSNPN, CDR2 SVGIG (reference sequence). CDR3 sequence reads: CAWSLGVNTEAFF. The CDR3 coding sequence is TGTGCCTGGAGTTTAGGGGTGAACACTGAAGCTTTCTTT.

This chain uses TRBV27 with TRBJ2-2; TRBD2 matches at 12 bases. CDR1 and CDR2 from the germline V gene are MNHEY and SMNVEV (reference sequence). CDR3 size: 20 residues. With V trimmed by 5 bases and J by 0 bases, 13 bases remained unmatched. CDR3 sequence: CASSMFPLAGGPSNTGELFF. For the CDR3, the DNA is TGTGCCAGCAGTATGTTCCCACTAGCGGGGGGCCCCTCGAACACCGGGGAGCTGTTTTTT.

The rearrangement links TRBV7-2 to TRBJ2-7; weak D call: TRBD2 (6 bases). The CDR3 has 15 amino acids. Trimming cost V 4 bases and J 2 bases, with 15 bases left between them. Germline-derived CDR1 and CDR2 are SGHTA and FQGNSA. The CDR3 nucleotides read TGTGCCAGCAGCTCTATAGGAGGCGGGGCCTACGAGCAGTACTTC. Amino acid sequence: CASSSIGGGAYEQYF.

The chain has TRBV30 and TRBJ2-2; D is undetermined. Germline loops: CDR1 GTSNPN, CDR2 SVGIG (reference sequence). The CDR3 totals 14 residues. V was clipped by 4 bases and J by 4 bases, with 13 bases between them. The CDR3 spells CAWTLTAITGELFF. Written as DNA, the CDR3 is TGTGCCTGGACCCTTACAGCAATCACCGGGGAGCTGTTTTTT.

This sequence joins TRBV6-5 and TRBJ2-7; D remains ambiguous. The V gene's germline CDR1 is MNHEY and CDR2 SVGAGI. V was shortened by 0 bases and J by 5 bases, with 2 bases between the two germline ends. The CDR3 sequence is 11 residues long. CDR3 DNA: TGTGCCAGCAGTTACTCGCACGAGCAGTACTTC. Protein product: CASSYSHEQYF.

This clone was seen more than once but under ten times. The genes are TRBV4-1 and TRBJ1-1; 9 bases align to TRBD1. The CDR3 is made up of 15 amino acids. The V and J ends lost 4 bases and 1 base, in that order; junction bases with no gene match: 4. Looked up from germline, CDR1 is MGHRA and CDR2 is YSYEKL. CDR3 amino acids: CASSPLDRGNTEAFF. As DNA, the CDR3 is TGCGCCAGCAGCCCACTGGACAGGGGGAACACTGAAGCTTTCTTT.

This clone was picked up a small number of times. The rearrangement joins TRBV10-3 to TRBJ1-2; D possibly corresponds to TRBD1 (5 bases). The CDR3 sequence is 13 residues long. The V end lost 7 bases, the J end lost 3 bases, and 12 bases lay between the germline ends. Per the germline V gene, CDR1 is ENHRY and CDR2 is SYGVKD. CDR3 coding DNA: TGTGCCATCACCAAAGGAGGGGACTATGGCTACACCTTC. Translation gives CAITKGGDYGYTF.

CDR3 nucleotides: TGCGCCAGCAGCCAAGAAGACAGGAGAGGCACAGATACGCAGTATTTT. Translation gives CASSQEDRRGTDTQYF. This chain joins TRBV4-1 and TRBJ2-3; tentative D call: TRBD1 (6 bases). V lost 0 bases, J lost 1 base, and 11 bases lay in between. Germline CDR1 reads MGHRA; CDR2 reads YSYEKL. The CDR3 covers 16 residues.